The T cell receptor (beta chain) described here comes from a study of CD8+CD57+ T cells in acquired aplastic anemia. Study background: Sorted CD4+ and CD8+ cells gave an average of approximately 3 ug of DNA.

Profiling that covered TCR beta VDJ and CDR3 relied on genomic DNA as its template. A single record per CDR3 protein comes from TCRdb applying MiXCR to the reads. Of approximately 380,000 distinct CDR3 sequences listed, roughly 68% are singletons. This CDR3 region has 15 residues. The germline gives CDR1 LGHNA, CDR2 YSLEER. V dropped 0 bases and J dropped 5 bases, with 13 bases sitting between them. This clonotype was picked up many times. Source material: sorted CD4+, CD8+, or CD8+CD57+ T cells (not recorded which) from PBMCs. The rearrangement links TRBV4-3 to TRBJ1-2; no clear D. The clonotype comes from a human donor in good health, serving as a control. The CDR3 sequence is CASSQEGRGSYGYTF. The CDR3 DNA reads TGCGCCAGCAGCCAAGAGGGCCGGGGTTCGTATGGCTACACCTTC.